The 12 T cell receptor beta chains below were found in one sample sequenced in a study of tumor and adjacent non-tumor tissue in lung cancer. No cell sorting was done before RNA was extracted from the tissue. Three rounds of nested PCR, following a modified ARM-PCR protocol, produced the TCRbeta library. TCRdb re-derived calls from the multiplex PCR reads in MiXCR, one entry per CDR3 protein. The repertoire holds about 93,000 distinct CDR3 sequences, with more than 60% as singletons. Sequences were obtained from lung tumor tissue. The receptors shown here come from a man between 70 and 80 years old with non-small cell lung cancer.

This clonotype was counted only a few times. The V and J genes are TRBV20-1 and TRBJ2-3; TRBD2 aligns across 8 bases. Germline V CDR1 and CDR2: DFQATT, SNEGSKA (reference sequence). The CDR3 covers 13 residues. Germline trimming cut 5 bases from V and 5 bases from J; bases unmatched to any gene: 6. The CDR3 sequence is CSAREGVGDTQYF. The CDR3 nucleotides read TGCAGTGCTCGGGAGGGGGTGGGAGATACGCAGTATTTT.

In this sample, this clonotype turned up a few times. This may be a read error, as it is one base from a much larger clone. This chain connects TRBV4-2 to TRBJ1-1, with no clear D. The CDR3 has 12 amino acids. Germline CDR1 LGHNA, CDR2 YNFKEQ. The CDR3 coding sequence is TGTGTCAGCAGCCAAGATCATATCGTAGCTTTCTTT. It codes for CVSSQDHIVAFF.

The chain couples TRBV12-3 or TRBV12-4 to TRBJ2-2, with 8 positions matching TRBD1. J gave up 7 bases and V 4 bases, and 5 bases lay outside the gene matches. The CDR3 runs to 14 residues. CDR3 loop: CASSWETGVGELFF. The CDR3 DNA sequence: TGTGCCAGCAGTTGGGAGACAGGGGTCGGGGAGCTGTTTTTT.

This clonotype was detected a few times. This chain joins TRBV28 and TRBJ2-7; D remains ambiguous. V was pared by 3 bases and J by 3 bases, with 9 bases between. CDR1 and CDR2 (germline): MDHEN, SYDVKM. This CDR3 is built from 13 residues. This chain's CDR3 is CASSLVGSYEQYF. The CDR3, as DNA: TGTGCCAGCAGTTTGGTTGGCAGCTACGAGCAGTACTTC.

Points on this clonotype: A read error may produce the germline difference seen at one junction end. CDR3 protein: CARSLQGTLFAGELFF. CDR3 nucleotides: TGTGCCAGAAGTCTACAGGGGACGTTGTTCGCCGGGGAGCTATTTTTT. J is TRBJ2-2 and V is TRBV11-2; 7 bases fit TRBD1. The CDR3 spans 16 residues. CDR1 and CDR2 (germline): SGHAT, FQNNGV.

The genes are TRBV29-1 and TRBJ2-7; D is unresolved. The CDR3 runs to 18 residues. The V gene's germline CDR1 is SQVTM and CDR2 ANQGSEA. This CDR3 reads CNMRLVGVQLSGRYEQYF. The CDR3 DNA is TGCAACATGCGGCTAGTCGGAGTTCAACTATCGGGTCGCTACGAGCAGTACTTC.

This chain uses TRBV24-1 with TRBJ2-1; no firm D call. The CDR3 spans 16 residues. V shed 4 bases and J shed 0 bases, with 12 bases lying between them. Germline V gene data show CDR1 as KGHDR and CDR2 as SFDVKD. The CDR3 DNA is TGTGCCACCAGTGACCAAGACCCCAGCTCCTACAATGAGCAGTTCTTC. It translates to CATSDQDPSSYNEQFF.

This rearrangement joins TRBV11-2 to TRBJ2-5, with D possibly TRBD1 on 5 matching bases. V was pared by 5 bases and J by 5 bases, with 12 bases between. The germline V gene encodes CDR1 SGHAT and CDR2 FQNNGV. There are 13 residues in the CDR3. CDR3 DNA sequence: TGTGCCAGCAGCCCCAGGGCGGTGGAGACCCAGTACTTC. Its protein is CASSPRAVETQYF. The variable domain in full, with the rest retrieved from reference TRBV11-2 and TRBJ2-5, is EAGVAQSPRYKIIEKRQSVAFWCNPISGHATLYWYQQILGQGPKLLIQFQNNGVVDDSQLPKDRFSAERLKGVDSTLKIQPAKLEDSAVYLCASSPRAVETQYFGPGTRLLVL.

This clonotype was seen a handful of times. The rearrangement links TRBV20-1 to TRBJ2-1; D is ambiguous. V shed 3 bases and J shed 4 bases, with 7 bases lying between them. Germline lookup yields CDR1 DFQATT and CDR2 SNEGSKA (reference sequence). This CDR3 is built from 12 residues. CDR3 residues: CSASPDYNEQFF. The CDR3 bases are TGCAGTGCTAGCCCAGATTACAATGAGCAGTTCTTC.

This clonotype was detected ten times or more. The chain combines TRBV5-6 with TRBJ2-3; D is tentatively TRBD1 or TRBD2 (6 bases each). The germline CDR1 and CDR2 sequences are SGHDT and YYEEEE. V shed 0 bases and J shed 2 bases, with 25 bases lying between them. The CDR3 is 20 residues long. The CDR3 DNA reads as TGTGCCAGCAGCTTGGAGGGGGGTCCGCCGCACTCTGCCCTCACAGATACGCAGTATTTT. This codes for CASSLEGGPPHSALTDTQYF.

The chain carries TRBV11-2 and TRBJ2-2; tentatively, D is TRBD1 (8 bases). Looked up from germline, CDR1 is SGHAT and CDR2 is FQNNGV. V gave up 5 bases and J gave up 8 bases, with 18 bases separating them. The length of the CDR3 is 15 residues. The CDR3 nucleotides read TGTGCCAGCAGCCACTACAGGGGGGGGACGGGGGAGCTGTTTTTT. It is translated as CASSHYRGGTGELFF.

This chain links TRBV24-1 with TRBJ2-1; D not resolved. This CDR3 has 15 residues. V gave up 9 bases and J gave up 5 bases, with 19 bases separating them. In germline, CDR1 is KGHDR, CDR2 SFDVKD. The CDR3 spells CATDGRAASDNEQFF. Here the CDR3 DNA reads TGTGCCACCGATGGTCGGGCGGCTTCCGACAATGAGCAGTTCTTC.